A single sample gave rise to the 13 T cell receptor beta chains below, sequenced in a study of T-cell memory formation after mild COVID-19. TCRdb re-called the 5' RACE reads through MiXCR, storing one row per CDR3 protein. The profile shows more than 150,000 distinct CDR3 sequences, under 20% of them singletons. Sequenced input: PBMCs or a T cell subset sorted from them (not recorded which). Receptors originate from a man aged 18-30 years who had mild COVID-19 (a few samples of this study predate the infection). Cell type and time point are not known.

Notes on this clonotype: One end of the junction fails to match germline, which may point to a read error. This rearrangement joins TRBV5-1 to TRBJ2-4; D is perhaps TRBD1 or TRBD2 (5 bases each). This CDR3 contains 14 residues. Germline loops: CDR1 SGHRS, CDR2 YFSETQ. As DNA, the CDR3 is TGTGCCAGCAGCTTAGCCGGGGCCGGAAACATTCAGTACTTC. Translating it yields CASSLAGAGNIQYF.

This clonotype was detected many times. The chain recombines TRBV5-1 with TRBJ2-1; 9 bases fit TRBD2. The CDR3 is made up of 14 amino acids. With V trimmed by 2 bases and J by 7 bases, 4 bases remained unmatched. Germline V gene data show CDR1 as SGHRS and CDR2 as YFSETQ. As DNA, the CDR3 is TGCGCCAGCAGCTTTGGGACTAGCTCTAATGAGCAGTTCTTC. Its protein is CASSFGTSSNEQFF. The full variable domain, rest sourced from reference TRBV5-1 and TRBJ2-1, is KAGVTQTPRYLIKTRGQQVTLSCSPISGHRSVSWYQQTPGQGLQFLFEYFSETQRNKGNFPGRFSGRQFSNSRSEMNVSTLELGDSALYLCASSFGTSSNEQFFGPGTRLTVL.

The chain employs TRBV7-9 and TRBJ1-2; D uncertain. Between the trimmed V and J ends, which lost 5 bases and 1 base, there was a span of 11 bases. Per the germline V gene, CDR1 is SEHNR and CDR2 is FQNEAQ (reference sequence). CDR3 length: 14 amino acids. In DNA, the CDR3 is TGTGCCAGCAGCCACAACCTCAATAACTATGGCTACACCTTC. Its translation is CASSHNLNNYGYTF. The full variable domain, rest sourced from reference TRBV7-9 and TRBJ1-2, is DTGVSQNPRHKITKRGQNVTFRCDPISEHNRLYWYRQTLGQGPEFLTYFQNEAQLEKSRLLSDRFSAERPKGSFSTLEIQRTEQGDSAMYLCASSHNLNNYGYTFGSGTRLTVV.

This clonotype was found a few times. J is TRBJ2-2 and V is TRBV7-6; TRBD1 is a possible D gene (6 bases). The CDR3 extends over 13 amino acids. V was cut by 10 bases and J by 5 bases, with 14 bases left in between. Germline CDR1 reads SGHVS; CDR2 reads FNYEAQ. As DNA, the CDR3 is TGTGCCACAGGAAGGGGGTCAACCGGGGAGCTGTTTTTT. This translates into CATGRGSTGELFF.

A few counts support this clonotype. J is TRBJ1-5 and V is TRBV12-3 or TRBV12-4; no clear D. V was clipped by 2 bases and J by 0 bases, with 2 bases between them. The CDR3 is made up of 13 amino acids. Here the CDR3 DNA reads TGTGCCAGCAGTTTAATTAGCAATCAGCCCCAGCATTTT. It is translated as CASSLISNQPQHF.

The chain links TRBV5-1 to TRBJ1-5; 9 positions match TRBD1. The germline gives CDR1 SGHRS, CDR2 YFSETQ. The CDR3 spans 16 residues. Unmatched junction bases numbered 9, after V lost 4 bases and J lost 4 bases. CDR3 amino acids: CASSRIPGQGNQPQHF. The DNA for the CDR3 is TGCGCCAGCAGCCGAATCCCCGGACAGGGGAATCAGCCCCAGCATTTT.

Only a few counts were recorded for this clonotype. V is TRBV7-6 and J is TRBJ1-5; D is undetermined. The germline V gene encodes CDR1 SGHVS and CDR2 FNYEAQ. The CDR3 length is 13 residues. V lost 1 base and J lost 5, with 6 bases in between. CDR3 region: CASSLESDQPQHF. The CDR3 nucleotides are TGTGCCAGCAGCTTAGAGAGCGATCAGCCCCAGCATTTT.

In nucleotides, the CDR3 is TGTGCCAGCTCACCGGGCGGAGTATATGGCTACACCTTC. Protein sequence: CASSPGGVYGYTF. This chain uses TRBV18 with TRBJ1-2; D is uncertain. Germline assignment: CDR1 KGHSH and CDR2 LQKENI. Trimming shortened V by 3 bases and J by 5 bases, and 10 bases separated the two germline ends. CDR3 length equals 13 residues.

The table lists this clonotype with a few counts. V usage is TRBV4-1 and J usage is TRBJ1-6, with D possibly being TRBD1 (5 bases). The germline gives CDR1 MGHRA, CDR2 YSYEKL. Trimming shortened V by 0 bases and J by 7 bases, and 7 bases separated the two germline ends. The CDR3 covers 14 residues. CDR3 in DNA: TGCGCCAGCAGCCAAGACCAGGGCAATTCACCCCTCCACTTT. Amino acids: CASSQDQGNSPLHF.

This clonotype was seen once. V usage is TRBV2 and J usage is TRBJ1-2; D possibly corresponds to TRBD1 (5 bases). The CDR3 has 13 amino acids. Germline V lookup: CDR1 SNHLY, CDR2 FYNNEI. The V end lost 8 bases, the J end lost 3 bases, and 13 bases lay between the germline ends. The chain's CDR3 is CASGDSRDYGYTF. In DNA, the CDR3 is TGTGCCAGCGGAGACTCCAGGGACTATGGCTACACCTTC. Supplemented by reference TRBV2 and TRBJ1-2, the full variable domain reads EPEVTQTPSHQVTQMGQEVILRCVPISNHLYFYWYRQILGQKVEFLVSFYNNEISEKSEIFDDQFSVERPDGSNFTLKIRSTKLEDSAMYFCASGDSRDYGYTFGSGTRLTVV.

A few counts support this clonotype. The CDR3 bases are TGTGCCAGCACCACTAGCGGGGGGACCACCGGGGAGCTGTTTTTT. It yields the protein CASTTSGGTTGELFF. V usage is TRBV12-3 or TRBV12-4 and J usage is TRBJ2-2; 12 bases fit TRBD2. V shed 7 bases, J shed 4 bases, and the junction held 4 bases outside the gene matches. The CDR3 contains 15 residues.

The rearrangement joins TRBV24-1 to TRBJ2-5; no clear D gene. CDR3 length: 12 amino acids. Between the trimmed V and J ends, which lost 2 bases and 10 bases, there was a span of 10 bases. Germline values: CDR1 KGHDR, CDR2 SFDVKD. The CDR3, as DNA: TGTGCCACCAGTGATTCTCCCCCAATCCAGTACTTC. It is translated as CATSDSPPIQYF.

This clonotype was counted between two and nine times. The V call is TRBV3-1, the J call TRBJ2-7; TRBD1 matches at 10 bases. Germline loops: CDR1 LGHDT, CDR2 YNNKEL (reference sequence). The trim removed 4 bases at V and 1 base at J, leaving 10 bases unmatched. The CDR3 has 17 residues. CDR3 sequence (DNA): TGTGCCAGCAGCCGCCTTCCGGGACAGGGGCTTTCCTACGAGCAGTACGTC. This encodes CASSRLPGQGLSYEQYV.